This paragraph reports one TCR beta chain. cDNA synthesis used the whole RNA isolate, giving expressed TCRB sequences. Profiling relied on immunoSEQ multiplex PCR, and the TCRdb table lists in-frame clones only, not all of them. The sample records more than 150,000 clones, about 12% being singletons. One heparinised draw, averaging around 0.12 L, was taken per donor. Populations isolated by sorting all had purity greater than 95%. This sample is part of a study of beta chain features in type 1 diabetes. V was clipped by 5 bases and J by 5 bases, with 19 bases between them. Per the germline V gene, CDR1 is SGHTA and CDR2 is FQGNSA. The CDR3 extends over 16 amino acids.

The sequencing input was central memory CD4+ T cells from blood. The receptor was isolated from a woman between 18 and 30 years old in good health. The gene calls are TRBV7-2 and TRBJ2-1, with D uncertain. DNA of the CDR3: TGTGCCAGCAGCCAATTACTCAAGCCGCGTGACAATGAGCAGTTCTTC. This codes for CASSQLLKPRDNEQFF.